This TCR beta chain was recovered during a study of T cells in Graves' hyperthyroidism and ophthalmopathy. Uncontrolled infection, other autoimmune disease, pregnancy or lactation led to exclusion. This blood was taken when hyperthyroidism was first diagnosed, before any ophthalmopathy symptoms existed. Germline CDR1 LNHDA, CDR2 SQIVND (reference sequence). Trimming removed 4 bases from V and 0 bases from J; junction bases left unmatched: 3. CDR3 size: 15 residues. In the case of this clonotype: The antigen is not known.

Findings of the study overall: It was a median around 6 months before onset that the model predicted ophthalmopathy. Researchers report that a 13 V-J model separated ophthalmopathy from stable hyperthyroidism.

Using RNA transcripts as the source, TCR beta CDR3 regions were amplified. A first-round RT-PCR of the TCR CDR3 used the HTBI primer set. Using its own MiXCR run on the multiplex PCR reads, TCRdb lists one record per CDR3 protein. The profile shows fewer than 900,000 distinct CDR3 sequences, under 20% of them singletons. This TCR derives from a woman between 50 and 59 years old with Graves' hyperthyroidism that later progressed to Graves' ophthalmopathy. The chain has TRBV19 and TRBJ1-5; 7 bases agree with TRBD1. Sample: blood. The CDR3 bases are TGTGCCAGTAGTACGGGGACAGTTAGCAATCAGCCCCAGCATTTT. Translation gives CASSTGTVSNQPQHF.